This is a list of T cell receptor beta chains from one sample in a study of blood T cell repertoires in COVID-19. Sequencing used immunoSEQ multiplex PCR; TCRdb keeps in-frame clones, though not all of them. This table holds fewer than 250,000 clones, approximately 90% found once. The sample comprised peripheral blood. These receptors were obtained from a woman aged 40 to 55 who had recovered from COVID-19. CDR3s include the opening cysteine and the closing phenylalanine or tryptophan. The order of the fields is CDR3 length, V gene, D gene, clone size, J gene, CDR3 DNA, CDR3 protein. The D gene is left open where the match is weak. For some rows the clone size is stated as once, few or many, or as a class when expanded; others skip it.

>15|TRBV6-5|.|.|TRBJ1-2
TGTGCCAGCAGTTACTCCGAGGGGACAAACTATGGCTACACCTTC
CASSYSEGTNYGYTF
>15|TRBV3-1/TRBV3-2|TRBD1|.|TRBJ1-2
TGTGCCAGCAGCCAATGGGACAGGGCGACGGGGGGCTACACCTTC
CASSQWDRATGGYTF
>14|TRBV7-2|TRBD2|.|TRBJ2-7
TGTGCCAGCACCCCCCGGGGGAGGGACTACGAGCAGTACTTC
CASTPRGRDYEQYF
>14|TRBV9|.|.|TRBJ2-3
TGTGCCAGCAGCTTGGGGCCGGTGCCAGATACGCAGTATTTT
CASSLGPVPDTQYF
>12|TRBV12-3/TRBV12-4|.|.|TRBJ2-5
TGTGCCAGCCGACCCACGGGGGAGACCCAGTACTTC
CASRPTGETQYF
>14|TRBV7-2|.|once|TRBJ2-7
TGTGCCAGCAGCTTAAAGGCGGTTACCTACGAGCAGTACTTC
CASSLKAVTYEQYF
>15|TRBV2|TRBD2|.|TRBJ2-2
TGTGCCAGCAGCAAGCGAGGGAGGGAGGCCGGGGAGCTGTTTTTT
CASSKRGREAGELFF
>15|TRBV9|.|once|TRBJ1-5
TGTGCCAGCAGCGTAGATCCACAGGGTATCCAGCCCCAGCATTTT
CASSVDPQGIQPQHF
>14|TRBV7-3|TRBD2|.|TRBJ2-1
TGTGCCAGCAGCTCCAGCGGGAGTGGGAATGAGCAGTTCTTC
CASSSSGSGNEQFF
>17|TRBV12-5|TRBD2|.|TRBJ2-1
TGTGCTAGTGGTTCCGCTGATACGGGACTAGCCCTCAATGAGCAGTTCTTC
CASGSADTGLALNEQFF
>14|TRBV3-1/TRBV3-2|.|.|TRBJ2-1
TGTGCCAGCAGCCAAGATCAGGGGCAGTCAGGACAGTTCTTC
CASSQDQGQSGQFF
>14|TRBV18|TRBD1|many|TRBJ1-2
TGTGCCAGCTCACCAAGGACAGGGGATGATGGCTACACCTTC
CASSPRTGDDGYTF
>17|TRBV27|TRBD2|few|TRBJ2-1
TGTGCCAGCAGTTTATCATATCTAGCGGGAGTCCACAATGAGCAGTTCTTC
CASSLSYLAGVHNEQFF
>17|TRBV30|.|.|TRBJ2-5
TGTGCCTGGAGTGTGTCACGCCTGGCATCCTCGCAAGGGGCCCAGTACTTC
CAWSVSRLASSQGAQYF
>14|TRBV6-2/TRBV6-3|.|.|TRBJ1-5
TGTGCCAGCAGTGGGGCGGGAAGGAATCAGCCCCAGCATTTT
CASSGAGRNQPQHF
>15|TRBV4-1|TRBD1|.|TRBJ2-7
TGCGCCAGCAGCCATTACCGGGACAGGGCGCCCGAGCAGTACTTC
CASSHYRDRAPEQYF
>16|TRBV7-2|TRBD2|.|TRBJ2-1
TGTGCCAGCAGCTTAACCGGGATAGCGGGAGCCAATGAGCAGTTCTTC
CASSLTGIAGANEQFF
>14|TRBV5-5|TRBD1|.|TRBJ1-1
TGTGCCAGCAGCTCGACTACAGGGGGGACTGAAGCTTTCTTT
CASSSTTGGTEAFF
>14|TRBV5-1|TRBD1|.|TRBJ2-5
TGCGCCAGCAGCTGGGGACAGGGAAAAGAGACCCAGTACTTC
CASSWGQGKETQYF
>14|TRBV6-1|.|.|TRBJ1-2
TGTGCCAGCAGTGAAAGGGGTTCCGGGGGAGGCTACACCTTC
CASSERGSGGGYTF
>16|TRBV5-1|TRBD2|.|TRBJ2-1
TGCGCCAGCAGCTTGGCCGCTCTAGCGGGGTACAATGAGCAGTTCTTC
CASSLAALAGYNEQFF
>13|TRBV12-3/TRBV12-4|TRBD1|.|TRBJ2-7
TGTGCCAGCAGGCAGGGACAGAACTACGAGCAGTACTTC
CASRQGQNYEQYF
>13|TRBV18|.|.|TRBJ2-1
TGTGCCAGCTCACTAGGGGAGGAGGAGGAGCAGTTCTTC
CASSLGEEEEQFF
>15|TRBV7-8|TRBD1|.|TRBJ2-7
TGTGCCAGCACTATGGGACAGGGGGTATTTTACGAGCAGTACTTC
CASTMGQGVFYEQYF
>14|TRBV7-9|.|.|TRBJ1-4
TGTGCCAGCAGTTCGGACAGATCAGTTGAAAAACTGTTTTTT
CASSSDRSVEKLFF
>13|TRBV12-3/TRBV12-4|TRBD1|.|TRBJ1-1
TGTGCCAGCAGTTTGAACAGGGGGGCTGAAGCTTTCTTT
CASSLNRGAEAFF
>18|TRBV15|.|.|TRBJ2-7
TGTGCCACCAGCAGAGATATGGGAGAGAGGGTTATTGACCACGAGCAGTACTTC
CATSRDMGERVIDHEQYF
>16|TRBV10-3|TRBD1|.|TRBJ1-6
TGTGCCATCAGGGAGGGAATGGACAGGGATCTGTCACCCCTCCACTTT
CAIREGMDRDLSPLHF
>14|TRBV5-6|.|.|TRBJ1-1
TGTGCCAGCCATAAACAGGGAGTTAACACTGAAGCTTTCTTT
CASHKQGVNTEAFF